These 26 T cell receptor beta chains originate from one sample sequenced in a study of CD8 T cells in ankylosing spondylitis. Via MiXCR, TCRdb re-called the 5' RACE reads, giving one row per CDR3 protein. In the table there are some 140,000 distinct CDR3 sequences, approximately 8.4% of which are singletons. Sequenced material: synovial fluid, either unsorted or a sorted T cell fraction (not recorded which). The receptors shown here come from a male donor with ankylosing spondylitis.

In its sample, this clonotype was seen many times. The chain combines TRBV14 with TRBJ1-3; a possible D gene is TRBD1 (5 bases). The germline gives CDR1 SGHDN, CDR2 FVKESK. Deletions cut 4 bases from V and 4 bases from J, with 14 bases between. The length of the CDR3 is 15 residues. Here the CDR3 DNA reads TGTGCCAGCAGCCGCCAGGGAACGAGAGGAAACACCATATATTTT. Protein product: CASSRQGTRGNTIYF.

This clonotype appeared many times. Mismatch with germline at one junction end may stem from a read error. In DNA form, the CDR3 reads TGTAGTGCCTGGGATATATTGGGAAACACCATATATTTT. Its protein is CSAWDILGNTIYF. This chain joins TRBV20-1 and TRBJ1-3; D is unclear. The CDR3 is made up of 13 amino acids. The V gene's germline CDR1 is DFQATT and CDR2 SNEGSKA (reference sequence).

The chain is built from TRBV7-9 and TRBJ2-7; 7 bases map to TRBD1. The length of the CDR3 is 15 residues. Germline V gene lookup returns CDR1 SEHNR and CDR2 FQNEAQ (reference sequence). The J segment lost 2 bases and the V segment lost 1 base, leaving 5 bases of the junction unmatched. The CDR3 nucleotides read TGTGCCAGCAGCTTAGAGCCGGGACAGACCTACGAGCAGTACTTC. It encodes CASSLEPGQTYEQYF.

This clonotype appeared many times. The CDR3 region is CASSRPTSGPTNEQFF. In DNA form, the CDR3 reads TGTGCCAGCTCACGACCCACTAGCGGGCCCACTAATGAGCAGTTCTTC. This sequence joins TRBV18 and TRBJ2-1, with TRBD2 matching over 9 bases. The CDR3 sequence is 16 residues long. Germline V gene lookup returns CDR1 KGHSH and CDR2 LQKENI. V shed 4 bases, J shed 7 bases, and the junction held 11 bases outside the gene matches.

This clonotype has ten or more counts. The chain combines TRBV6-4 with TRBJ2-2, with D possibly matching TRBD1 (5 bases). Germline V gene lookup returns CDR1 MRHNA and CDR2 SNTAGT. The CDR3 totals 14 residues. Trimming left V 0 bases short and J 6 bases short, with 8 bases between. CDR3 coding DNA: TGTGCCAGCAGTGACTCAGGGGAATCCGGGGAGCTGTTTTTT. Protein product: CASSDSGESGELFF.

This clonotype was detected ten times or more. The chain employs TRBV5-1 and TRBJ2-3; D call uncertain. Germline lookup yields CDR1 SGHRS and CDR2 YFSETQ. Trimming took off 0 bases at V and 4 bases at J, with 6 bases between the two ends. CDR3 size: 13 residues. DNA for the CDR3: TGCGCCAGCAGCTTGGAGGGTTCAGATACGCAGTATTTT. Translation gives CASSLEGSDTQYF.

In this sample, this clonotype turned up a few times. Since a much larger clone is just one base distant, this may be a read error. The chain links TRBV7-2 to TRBJ2-7; 10 bases match TRBD2. CDR1 SGHTA and CDR2 FQGNSA come from the germline V gene. This CDR3 is 14 amino acids long. V trimming: 2 bases; J trimming: 6 bases; junction bases outside the gene matches: 4. The CDR3 is CASSLSSGGREQYF. The CDR3 DNA reads TGTGCCAGCAGCTTATCTAGCGGGGGACGCGAGCAGTACTTC.

This clonotype showed up many times. The chain has TRBV7-8 and TRBJ1-1; no reliable D call. This CDR3 region has 14 residues. Germline V lookup: CDR1 SGHVS, CDR2 FQNEAQ. The V and J ends lost 5 bases and 6 bases respectively, with 16 bases between them. In DNA form, the CDR3 reads TGTGCCAGCAGCCAGTACCACGGGCTACCTGAAGCTTTCTTT. It yields the protein CASSQYHGLPEAFF.

This clonotype was detected only a few times. The chain has TRBV29-1 and TRBJ2-7, with D possibly TRBD2 on 5 matching bases. CDR3 length: 15 amino acids. Germline CDR1 and CDR2: SQVTM and ANQGSEA. V was shortened by 0 bases and J by 3 bases, with 15 bases between the two germline ends. The CDR3: CSVEDKAGTLYEQYF. Here the CDR3 DNA reads TGCAGCGTTGAAGATAAGGCGGGTACCCTCTACGAGCAGTACTTC.

This clonotype was detected only a few times. The J gene is TRBJ2-7, the V gene TRBV19, with TRBD1 matching 8 bases. Germline V gene data show CDR1 as LNHDA and CDR2 as SQIVND (reference sequence). This CDR3 comprises 14 residues. With V trimmed by 4 bases and J by 5 bases, 7 bases remained unmatched. The CDR3 bases are TGTGCCAGTAGTACCAGACAGGGGACCAACGAGCAGTACTTC. Translation gives CASSTRQGTNEQYF.

This clonotype was recorded many times. The genes are TRBV12-3 or TRBV12-4 and TRBJ2-1; tentatively, D is TRBD1 (5 bases). The V and J ends lost 2 bases and 9 bases respectively, with 17 bases between them. The CDR3 covers 15 residues. CDR3 amino acids: CASSLMTRSQGEQFF. Here the CDR3 DNA reads TGTGCCAGCAGTTTAATGACACGATCCCAGGGTGAGCAGTTCTTC.

This clonotype has only a few counts. In DNA form, the CDR3 reads TGTGCCAGCAGTCCCAGGGGGGCTTTTACCTACGAGCAGTACTTC. Protein: CASSPRGAFTYEQYF. The chain joins TRBV12-3 or TRBV12-4 to TRBJ2-7; the D gene is possibly TRBD1 (7 bases). V gave up 5 bases and J gave up 2 bases, with 16 bases separating them. The CDR3 sequence is 15 residues long.

There are a few counts of this clonotype. The chain joins TRBV20-1 to TRBJ1-5; D gene ambiguous. Trimming removed 5 bases at V and 0 bases at J, with 8 bases between. Germline CDR1 reads DFQATT; CDR2 reads SNEGSKA (reference sequence). The CDR3 length is 13 residues. The CDR3: CSAARFSNQPQHF. CDR3 DNA: TGCAGTGCTGCCCGTTTTAGCAATCAGCCCCAGCATTTT.

The V gene is TRBV20-1, the J gene TRBJ1-1, with D perhaps matching TRBD1 (5 bases). Germline CDR1 and CDR2: DFQATT and SNEGSKA (reference sequence). The CDR3 runs to 12 residues. V shed 6 bases and J shed 3 bases, with 11 bases lying between them. This CDR3 is CSAEGTYTEAFF. DNA for the CDR3: TGCAGTGCGGAGGGGACTTACACTGAAGCTTTCTTT.

The table lists this clonotype with a few counts. The J gene is TRBJ1-6, the V gene TRBV7-2, with 7 bases lining up with TRBD1. The CDR3 extends over 15 amino acids. V shed 7 bases and J 5 bases; nucleotides not matched to a gene: 8. Germline CDR1 SGHTA, CDR2 FQGNSA. CDR3 residues: CASTPSGQHNSPLHF. CDR3 bases: TGTGCCAGCACCCCCTCGGGACAGCATAATTCACCCCTCCACTTT.

There are many counts of this clonotype. V gene TRBV7-2 combines with J gene TRBJ2-1; TRBD2 aligns across 14 bases. Germline V CDR1 and CDR2: SGHTA, FQGNSA. J lost 9 bases, V lost 5 bases, and 6 bases had no gene match. This CDR3 region has 15 residues. The CDR3 region is CASSKGLAGVFEQFF. The CDR3 coding sequence is TGTGCCAGCAGCAAGGGACTAGCGGGAGTTTTTGAGCAGTTCTTC.

The sample holds many counts of this clonotype. J is TRBJ2-3 and V is TRBV20-1, with TRBD1 matching over 11 bases. The germline V gene encodes CDR1 DFQATT and CDR2 SNEGSKA (reference sequence). The CDR3 runs 15 residues. The V and J ends lost 2 bases and 0 bases, in that order; junction bases with no gene match: 1. CDR3 sequence (DNA): TGCAGTGCTAGATGGGACAGGGGGAGCACAGATACGCAGTATTTT. Amino acids: CSARWDRGSTDTQYF.

This clonotype was detected a few times. This chain uses TRBV5-1 with TRBJ1-2; weak D call: TRBD1 (6 bases). Germline V lookup: CDR1 SGHRS, CDR2 YFSETQ. V was trimmed by 0 bases and J by 4 bases, leaving 10 bases between them. This CDR3 region has 14 residues. Here the CDR3 reads CASSLDGGVYGYTF. The CDR3 region has the DNA TGCGCCAGCAGCTTGGACGGGGGCGTCTATGGCTACACCTTC.

This clonotype has just a few counts. The J gene is TRBJ2-7, the V gene TRBV6-2 or TRBV6-3; 10 bases map to TRBD1. This CDR3 region has 15 residues. Germline CDR1 MNHEY, CDR2 SVGEGT. The V gene end was trimmed by 8 bases and the J gene end by 4 bases; junction bases not matched to a gene: 11. CDR3 sequence: CASAKPRDRGYEQYF. The CDR3 region has the DNA TGTGCCAGCGCTAAGCCCCGGGACAGGGGTTACGAGCAGTACTTC.

This chain links TRBV28 with TRBJ1-2; D call uncertain. CDR1 is MDHEN and CDR2 is SYDVKM in the germline V gene. The V gene lost 2 bases and the J gene lost 3 bases, with 4 bases spanning the gap. This CDR3 contains 12 residues. The DNA for the CDR3 is TGTGCCAGCAGTTTAAGTGACTATGGCTACACCTTC. Translating it yields CASSLSDYGYTF.

This chain connects TRBV28 to TRBJ1-1; possible D gene TRBD1, 5 bases. The CDR3 covers 13 residues. The V end lost 3 bases, the J end lost 9 bases, and 14 bases lay between the germline ends. Germline CDR1 and CDR2: MDHEN and SYDVKM. CDR3 residues: CASSLSTASQAFF. The CDR3 DNA sequence: TGTGCCAGCAGTTTGTCGACAGCGTCTCAAGCTTTCTTT.

The CDR3 coding sequence is TGCGCCAGCAGCAAAACTAGCGGGAGCTCCTACGAGCAGTACTTC. Translation gives CASSKTSGSSYEQYF. The chain links TRBV4-1 to TRBJ2-7, with 11 bases matching TRBD2. Unmatched junction bases numbered 3, after V lost 5 bases and J lost 0 bases. The CDR3 contains 15 residues. The V gene's germline CDR1 is MGHRA and CDR2 YSYEKL.

This clonotype was observed a handful of times. The chain recombines TRBV6-2 or TRBV6-3 with TRBJ2-5; 14 bases match TRBD2. Germline V CDR1 and CDR2: MNHEY, SVGEGT. V shed 4 bases, J shed 5 bases, and the junction held 3 bases outside the gene matches. This CDR3 has 15 amino acids. DNA of the CDR3: TGTGCCAGCAGTTTTGGGACTAGCGGGAGTGAGACCCAGTACTTC. Encoded protein: CASSFGTSGSETQYF.

V usage is TRBV29-1 and J usage is TRBJ2-3; no clear D. V was clipped by 4 bases and J by 2 bases, with 10 bases between them. The CDR3 contains 13 residues. Germline V gene sequence: CDR1 SQVTM, CDR2 ANQGSEA. The CDR3 spells CSVAMLYTDTQYF. In nucleotides, the CDR3 is TGCAGCGTTGCCATGCTCTACACAGATACGCAGTATTTT.

This clonotype was counted at least ten times. The chain uses TRBV28 and TRBJ1-1; D uncertain. Trimming left V 7 bases short and J 5 bases short, with 17 bases between. The CDR3 runs 14 residues. The germline gives CDR1 MDHEN, CDR2 SYDVKM. The CDR3, as DNA: TGTGCCAGCACCTCACCGGTGACCCCGACTGAAGCTTTCTTT. Translated: CASTSPVTPTEAFF.

This clonotype was observed many times. The chain links TRBV11-2 to TRBJ2-1, with 11 bases identical to TRBD2. CDR3 length equals 16 residues. CDR1 is SGHAT, CDR2 FQNNGV, per germline. The ends lost 6 bases at V and 3 bases at J; junction bases unmatched: 7. The CDR3, as DNA: TGTGCCAGCAGTCTTCCTAGCGGGAGGAACTACAATGAGCAGTTCTTC. Translation: CASSLPSGRNYNEQFF.